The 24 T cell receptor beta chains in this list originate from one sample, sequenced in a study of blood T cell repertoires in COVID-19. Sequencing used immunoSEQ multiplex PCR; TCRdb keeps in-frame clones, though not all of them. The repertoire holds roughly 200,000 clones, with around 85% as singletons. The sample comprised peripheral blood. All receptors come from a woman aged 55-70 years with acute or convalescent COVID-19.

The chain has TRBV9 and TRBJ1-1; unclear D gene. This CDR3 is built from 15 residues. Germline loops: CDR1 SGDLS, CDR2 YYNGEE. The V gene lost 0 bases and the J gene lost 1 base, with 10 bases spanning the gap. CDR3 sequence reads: CASSVEPTPNTEAFF. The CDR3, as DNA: TGTGCCAGCAGCGTAGAACCGACACCGAACACTGAAGCTTTCTTT.

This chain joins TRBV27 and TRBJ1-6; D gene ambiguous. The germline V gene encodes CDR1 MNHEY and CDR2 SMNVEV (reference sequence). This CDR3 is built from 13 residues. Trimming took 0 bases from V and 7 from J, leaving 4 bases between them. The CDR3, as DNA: TGTGCCAGCAGTTTATCGAGGAATTCACCCCTCCACTTT. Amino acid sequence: CASSLSRNSPLHF.

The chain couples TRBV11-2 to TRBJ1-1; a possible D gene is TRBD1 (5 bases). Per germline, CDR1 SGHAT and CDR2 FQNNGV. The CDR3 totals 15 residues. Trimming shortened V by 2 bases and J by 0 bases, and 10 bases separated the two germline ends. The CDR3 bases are TGTGCCAGCAGCTTATTTGGGGGGATGAACACTGAAGCTTTCTTT. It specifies CASSLFGGMNTEAFF.

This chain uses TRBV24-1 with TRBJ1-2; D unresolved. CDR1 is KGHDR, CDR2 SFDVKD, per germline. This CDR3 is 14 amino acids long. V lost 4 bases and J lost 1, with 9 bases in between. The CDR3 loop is CATSDPGVNYGYTF. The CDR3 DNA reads TGTGCCACCAGTGACCCCGGGGTTAACTATGGCTACACCTTC.

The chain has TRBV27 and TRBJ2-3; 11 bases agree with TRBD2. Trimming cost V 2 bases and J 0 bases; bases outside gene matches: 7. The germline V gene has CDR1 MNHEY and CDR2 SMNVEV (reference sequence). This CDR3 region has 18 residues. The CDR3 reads CASSLIAGGPQSTDTQYF. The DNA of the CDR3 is TGTGCCAGCAGTTTAATAGCGGGAGGGCCCCAAAGCACAGATACGCAGTATTTT.

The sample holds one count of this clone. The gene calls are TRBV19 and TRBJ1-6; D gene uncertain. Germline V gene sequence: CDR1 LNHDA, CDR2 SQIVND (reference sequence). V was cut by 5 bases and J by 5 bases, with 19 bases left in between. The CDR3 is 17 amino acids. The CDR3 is CASSSLPPRLNNSPLHF. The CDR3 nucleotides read TGTGCCAGTAGTTCTCTCCCTCCAAGACTTAATAATTCACCCCTCCACTTT.

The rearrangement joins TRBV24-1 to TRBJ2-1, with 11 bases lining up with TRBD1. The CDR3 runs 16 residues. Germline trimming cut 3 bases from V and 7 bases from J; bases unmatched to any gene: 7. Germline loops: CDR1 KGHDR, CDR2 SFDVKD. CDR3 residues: CATSDPGQGARNEQFF. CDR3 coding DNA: TGTGCCACCAGTGATCCCGGACAGGGGGCGCGAAATGAGCAGTTCTTC.

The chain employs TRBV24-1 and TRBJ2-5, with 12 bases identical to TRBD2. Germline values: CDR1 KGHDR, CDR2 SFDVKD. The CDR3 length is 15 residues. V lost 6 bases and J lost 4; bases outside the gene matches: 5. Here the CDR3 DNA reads TGTGCCACCAGTAGGACTAGCGGGATTGGAGAGACCCAGTACTTC. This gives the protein CATSRTSGIGETQYF.

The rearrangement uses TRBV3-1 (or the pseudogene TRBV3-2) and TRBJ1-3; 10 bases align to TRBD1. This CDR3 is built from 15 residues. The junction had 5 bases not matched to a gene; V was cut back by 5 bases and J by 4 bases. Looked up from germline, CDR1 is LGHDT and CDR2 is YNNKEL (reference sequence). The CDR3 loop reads CASSSGTGAGNTIYF. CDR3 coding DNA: TGTGCCAGCAGCTCCGGGACAGGGGCAGGAAACACCATATATTTT.

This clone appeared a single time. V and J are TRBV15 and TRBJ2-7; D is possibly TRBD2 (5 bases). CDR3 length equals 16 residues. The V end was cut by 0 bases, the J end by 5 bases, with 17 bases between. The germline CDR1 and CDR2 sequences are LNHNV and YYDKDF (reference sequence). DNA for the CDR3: TGTGCCACCAGCAGAGATCGGTGGGGAGAGAACGACGAGCAGTACGTC. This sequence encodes CATSRDRWGENDEQYV.

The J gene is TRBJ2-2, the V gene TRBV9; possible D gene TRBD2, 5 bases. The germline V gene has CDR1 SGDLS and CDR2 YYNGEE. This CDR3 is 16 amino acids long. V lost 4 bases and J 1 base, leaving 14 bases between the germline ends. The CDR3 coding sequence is TGTGCCAGCAGCTTCTCGAGCGGAAGGAACACCGGGGAGCTGTTTTTT. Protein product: CASSFSSGRNTGELFF.

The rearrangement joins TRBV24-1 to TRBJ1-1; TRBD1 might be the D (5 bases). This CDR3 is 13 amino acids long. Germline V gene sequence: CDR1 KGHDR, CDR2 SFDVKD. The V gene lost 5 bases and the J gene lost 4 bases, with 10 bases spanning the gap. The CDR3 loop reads CATSGREGTEAFF. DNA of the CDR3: TGTGCCACCAGTGGCAGGGAGGGCACTGAAGCTTTCTTT.

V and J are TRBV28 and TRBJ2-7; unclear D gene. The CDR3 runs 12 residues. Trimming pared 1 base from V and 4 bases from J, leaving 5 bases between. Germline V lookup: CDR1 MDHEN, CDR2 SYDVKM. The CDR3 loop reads CASSLSNYEQYF. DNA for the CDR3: TGTGCCAGCAGTTTATCAAATTACGAGCAGTACTTC. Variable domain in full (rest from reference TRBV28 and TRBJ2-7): DVKVTQSSRYLVKRTGEKVFLECVQDMDHENMFWYRQDPGLGLRLIYFSYDVKMKEKGDIPEGYSVSREKKERFSLILESASTNQTSMYLCASSLSNYEQYFGPGTRLTVT.

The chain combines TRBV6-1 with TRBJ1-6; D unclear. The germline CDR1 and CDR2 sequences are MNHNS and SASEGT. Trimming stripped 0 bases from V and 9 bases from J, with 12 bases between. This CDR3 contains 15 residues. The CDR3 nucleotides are TGTGCCAGCAGTGAAGCATGGGCCTCCGGTTCACCCCTCCACTTT. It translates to CASSEAWASGSPLHF.

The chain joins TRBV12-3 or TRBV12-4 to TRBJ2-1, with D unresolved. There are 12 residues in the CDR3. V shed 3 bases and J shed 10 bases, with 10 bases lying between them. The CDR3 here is CASSLLAPEQFF. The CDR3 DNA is TGTGCCAGCAGTTTGCTGGCCCCCGAGCAGTTCTTC.

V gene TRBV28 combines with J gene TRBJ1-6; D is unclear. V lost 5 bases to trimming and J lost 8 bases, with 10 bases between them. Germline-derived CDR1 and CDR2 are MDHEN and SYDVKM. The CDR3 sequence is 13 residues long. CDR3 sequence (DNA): TGTGCCAGCAGTATTCCCGGGGATTCACCCCTCCACTTT. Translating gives CASSIPGDSPLHF.

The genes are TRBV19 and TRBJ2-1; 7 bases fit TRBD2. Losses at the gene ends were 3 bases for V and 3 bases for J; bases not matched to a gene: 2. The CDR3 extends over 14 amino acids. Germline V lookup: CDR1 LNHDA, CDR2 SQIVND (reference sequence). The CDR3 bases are TGTGCCAGTAGTATTGGCGGGAGCTACAATGAGCAGTTCTTC. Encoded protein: CASSIGGSYNEQFF.

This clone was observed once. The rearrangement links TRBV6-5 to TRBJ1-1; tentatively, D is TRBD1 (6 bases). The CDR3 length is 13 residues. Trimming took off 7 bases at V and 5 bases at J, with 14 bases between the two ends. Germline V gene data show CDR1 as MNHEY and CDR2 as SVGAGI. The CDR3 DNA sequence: TGTGCCAGCATGATCTCACAGGGTACTGAAGCTTTCTTT. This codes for CASMISQGTEAFF.

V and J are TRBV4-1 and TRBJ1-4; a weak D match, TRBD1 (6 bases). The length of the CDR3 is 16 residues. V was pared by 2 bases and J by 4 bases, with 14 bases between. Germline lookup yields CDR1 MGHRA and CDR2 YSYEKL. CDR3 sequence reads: CASSQQMTGRNEKLFF. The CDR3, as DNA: TGCGCCAGCAGCCAACAGATGACAGGCCGTAATGAAAAACTGTTTTTT.

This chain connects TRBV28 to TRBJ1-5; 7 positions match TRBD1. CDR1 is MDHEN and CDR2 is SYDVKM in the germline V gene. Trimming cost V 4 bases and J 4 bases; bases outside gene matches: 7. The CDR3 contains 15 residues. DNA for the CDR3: TGTGCCAGCAGTTCAGCAGGGACAGCGAATCAGCCCCAGCATTTT. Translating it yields CASSSAGTANQPQHF.

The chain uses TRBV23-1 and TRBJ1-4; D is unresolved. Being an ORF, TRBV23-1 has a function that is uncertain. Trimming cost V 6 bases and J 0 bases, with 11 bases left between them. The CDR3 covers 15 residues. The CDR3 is CASRLRAATNEKLFF. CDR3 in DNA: TGCGCCAGCAGACTACGAGCTGCAACTAATGAAAAACTGTTTTTT.

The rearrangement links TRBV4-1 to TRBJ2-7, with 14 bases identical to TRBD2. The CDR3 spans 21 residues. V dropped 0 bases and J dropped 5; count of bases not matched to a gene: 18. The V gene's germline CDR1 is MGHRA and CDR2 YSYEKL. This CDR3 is CASSQEIATSGRADAIHEQYF. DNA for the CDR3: TGCGCCAGCAGCCAAGAGATAGCGACTAGCGGGAGGGCTGATGCAATCCACGAGCAGTACTTC.

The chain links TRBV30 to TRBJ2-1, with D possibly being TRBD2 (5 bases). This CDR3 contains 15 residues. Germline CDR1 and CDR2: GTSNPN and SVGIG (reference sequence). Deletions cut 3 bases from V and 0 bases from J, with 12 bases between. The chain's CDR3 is CAWRSGSSSYNEQFF. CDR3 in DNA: TGTGCCTGGAGAAGCGGTTCGAGCTCCTACAATGAGCAGTTCTTC. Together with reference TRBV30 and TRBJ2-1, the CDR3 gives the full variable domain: SQTIHQWPATLVQPVGSPLSLECTVEGTSNPNLYWYRQAAGRGLQLLFYSVGIGQISSEVPQNLSASRPQDRQFILSSKKLLLSDSGFYLCAWRSGSSSYNEQFFGPGTRLTVL.

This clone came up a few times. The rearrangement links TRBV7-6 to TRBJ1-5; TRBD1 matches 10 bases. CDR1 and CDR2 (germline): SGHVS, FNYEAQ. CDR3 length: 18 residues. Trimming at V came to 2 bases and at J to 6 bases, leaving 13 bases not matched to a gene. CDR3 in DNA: TGTGCCAGCAGCTTACTTTCTAGTGGGACAGGGGTCCCTCAGCCCCAGCATTTT. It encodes CASSLLSSGTGVPQPQHF.